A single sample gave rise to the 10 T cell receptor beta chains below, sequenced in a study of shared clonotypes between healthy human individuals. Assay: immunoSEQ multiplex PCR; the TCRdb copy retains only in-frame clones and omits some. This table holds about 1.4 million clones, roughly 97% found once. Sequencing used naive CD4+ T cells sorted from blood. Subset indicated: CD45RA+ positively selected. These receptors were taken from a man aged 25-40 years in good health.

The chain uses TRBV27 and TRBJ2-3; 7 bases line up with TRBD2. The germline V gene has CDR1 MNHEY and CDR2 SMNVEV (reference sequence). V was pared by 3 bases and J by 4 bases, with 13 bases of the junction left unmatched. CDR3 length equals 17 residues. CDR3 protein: CASSFDRISGISDTQYF. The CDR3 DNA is TGTGCCAGCAGTTTTGACCGCATAAGCGGGATCTCAGATACGCAGTATTTT.

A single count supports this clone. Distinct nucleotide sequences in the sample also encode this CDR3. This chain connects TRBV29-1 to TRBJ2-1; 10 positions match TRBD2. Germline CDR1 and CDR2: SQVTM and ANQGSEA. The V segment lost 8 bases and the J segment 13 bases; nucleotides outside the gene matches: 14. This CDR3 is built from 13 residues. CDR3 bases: TGCAGCCCTTCCTTTTTAGCGGGGGGAGAACAGTTCTTC. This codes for CSPSFLAGGEQFF.

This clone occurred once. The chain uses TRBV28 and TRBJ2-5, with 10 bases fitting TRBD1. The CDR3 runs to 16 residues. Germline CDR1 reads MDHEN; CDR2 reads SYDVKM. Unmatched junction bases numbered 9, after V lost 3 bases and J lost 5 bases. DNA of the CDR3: TGTGCCAGCAGTTTTGGGACAGGGGCTCCTCGGGAGACCCAGTACTTC. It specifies CASSFGTGAPRETQYF.

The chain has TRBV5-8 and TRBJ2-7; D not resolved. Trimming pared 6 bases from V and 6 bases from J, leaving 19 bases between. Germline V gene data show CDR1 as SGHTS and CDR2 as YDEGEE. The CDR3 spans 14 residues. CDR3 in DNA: TGTGCCAGCATCACCCTGCAGGCGTTCGGCGAGCAGTACTTC. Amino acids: CASITLQAFGEQYF.

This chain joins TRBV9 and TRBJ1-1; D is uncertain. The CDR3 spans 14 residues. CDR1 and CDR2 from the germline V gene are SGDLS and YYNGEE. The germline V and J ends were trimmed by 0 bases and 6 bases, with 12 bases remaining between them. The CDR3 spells CASSVVSSSPEAFF. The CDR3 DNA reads TGTGCCAGCAGCGTAGTATCATCTTCACCTGAAGCTTTCTTT.

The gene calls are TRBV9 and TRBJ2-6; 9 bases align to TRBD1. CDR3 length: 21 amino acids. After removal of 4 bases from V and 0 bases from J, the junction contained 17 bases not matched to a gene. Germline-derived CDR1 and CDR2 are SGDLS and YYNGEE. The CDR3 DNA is TGTGCCAGCAGCCCTAGGACAGGGGTCATGGCCGGGTCCTCTGGGGCCAACGTCCTGACTTTC. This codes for CASSPRTGVMAGSSGANVLTF.

The CDR3 DNA reads as TGTGCCAGCGGCCCGGACACGTCACCTCGGGGAGCTTTCTTT. Translating gives CASGPDTSPRGAFF. This sequence joins TRBV5-4 and TRBJ1-1, with D perhaps matching TRBD1 (5 bases). This CDR3 has 14 amino acids. V dropped 7 bases and J dropped 10 bases, with 23 bases sitting between them. Germline CDR1 is SGHNT and CDR2 is YYREEE (reference sequence).

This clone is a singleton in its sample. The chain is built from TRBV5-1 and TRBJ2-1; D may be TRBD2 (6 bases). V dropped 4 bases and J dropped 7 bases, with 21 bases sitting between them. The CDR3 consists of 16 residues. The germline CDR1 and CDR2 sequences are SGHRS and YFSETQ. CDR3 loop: CASSPNSPGLKNEQFF. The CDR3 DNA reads TGCGCCAGCAGCCCAAACTCCCCGGGACTCAAAAATGAGCAGTTCTTC.

This chain's CDR3 is CASSLGLTEAFF. The CDR3 nucleotides are TGTGCCAGCAGCTTGGGTCTAACTGAAGCTTTCTTT. V usage is TRBV5-8 and J usage is TRBJ1-1; D gene ambiguous. Trimming removed 0 bases from V and 5 bases from J, with 5 bases in between. CDR1 and CDR2 from the germline V gene are SGHTS and YDEGEE. The CDR3 sequence is 12 residues long.

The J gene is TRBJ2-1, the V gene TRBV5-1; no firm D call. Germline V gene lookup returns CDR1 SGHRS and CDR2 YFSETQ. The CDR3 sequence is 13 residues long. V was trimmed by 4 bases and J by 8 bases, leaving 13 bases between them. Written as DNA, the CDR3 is TGCGCCAGCAGCCTTGACATAGGAGATGAGCAGTTCTTC. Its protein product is CASSLDIGDEQFF.